This T cell receptor beta chain was profiled in a study of blood T cells in healthy people across ages (dated by TCRdb to about 2015). In terms of the full investigation: Template switching captured roughly one uniquely barcoded TCR beta cDNA molecule per two T cells in model experiments. The study measured age-related changes in TCR beta repertoire diversity using deep sequencing normalized with unique cDNA molecular identifiers. Donors were grouped into four age groups: young (average 16 years), middle-aged (roughly 38), aged (roughly 62) and long-lived (around 80). To avoid experimental bias, donors of different ages were randomly spread across the sequencing lanes. The study analyzed two additional independent replicas of 1 million unique cDNA reads from the same blood draw for two donors, one aged 18 to 29 and one aged 80 or older. Study-wide findings and limitations: Observed TCR beta diversity per million T cells fell roughly linearly with age, and a significant reduction was already apparent by age around 36. Compared with the aged group, the long-lived group had more naive CD4+ T cells, fewer expanded clones and increased TCR diversity, a pattern suggesting age selection. Bulk unsorted PBMC profiling prevented conclusive comparison of naive and antigen-experienced compartments. The percentage of naive T cells measured by flow cytometry correlated strongly with observed TCR beta diversity. Because donor CMV infection status was unknown, age-related changes in expanded clonotypes were potentially confounded. Estimates of total diversity based on one million sequenced T cells were regarded as lower bounds and as underestimates.

In the germline V gene, CDR1 corresponds to SQVTM and CDR2 to ANQGSEA. For this chain, trimming is 4 bases at the V end and 7 bases at the J end, and the number of junction bases without a gene match is 3. The CDR3 runs 12 residues from the cysteine to the phenylalanine. CDR3 DNA is the only sequence kept; it has 36 bases, read in frame from the first base. Systemically healthy Caucasian individuals from Russia, some 38 in total and aged roughly 6 to 95 years, were included as donors. Approximately 11 milliliters of peripheral blood were drawn from each donor into EDTA-treated Vacutainer tubes. Ficoll-Paque density-gradient centrifugation was used to isolate PBMCs, with at least 6 million per sample. Trizol reagent was used to extract total RNA from PBMCs, with at least 6 micrograms per sample. Naive CD45RAhigh/CD27high T cell percentages were measured by flow cytometry on a PBMC aliquot from every donor.

The library was obtained by 5' RACE. The data were produced on an Illumina HiSeq 2500. A second PCR of roughly 7 to 11 cycles was performed with a sample-barcoded 5' primer and a J-beta primer mix. Each TCR beta cDNA molecule received a unique molecular identifier from a template-switch 5' adaptor carrying 12 random nucleotides. Each sample yielded at least 3 million CDR3-containing paired-end reads. First-strand cDNA synthesis was performed from all RNA using the Mint cDNA synthesis kit, with priming by a TRBC-specific oligonucleotide. Following uracil-DNA glycosylase treatment, a first 18-cycle PCR with universal primers M1SS and BC2_uni_R was performed on all cDNA. Processing in the source paper ran as follows. For normalization, 1 million high-quality reads were randomly selected from each sample, with every read carrying a distinct molecular identifier. Reads with shared molecular identifiers were discarded instead of being binned into consensus sequences. CDR3 identification, clonotype clustering and error correction used MiTCR with a Q25 quality threshold and the strictest error-elimination algorithm. A nonparametric unseen species model using Euler transformation provided a lower-bound estimate of total TCR beta diversity. The raw public data were reprocessed by TCRdb itself: fastp quality trimming at Q25, MiXCR clonotype calling, in-frame beta chains only. Every entry covers one CDR3 protein and lists the most common genes and DNA from its rows. V and J calls and clone size were set by TCRdb, not the authors. This sample lists hundreds of thousands of distinct CDR3 sequences; about half were detected once. The ten largest clones take up around 18% of the sample.

Concerning this clonotype: Its antigen specificity is not known. Per-nucleotide qualities are absent, and no much larger clonotype sits a single base away.

The sequence is built from TRBV29-1 and TRBJ2-1, with TRBD2 matching 8 junction bases. The TCR was taken from an elderly man in good health. What was sequenced was blood. The DNA sequence is as follows: TGCAGCGTTGCTCCTAGCGGGAATGAGCAGTTCTTC. The translation is CSVAPSGNEQFF.